The rows below give T cell receptor beta chains drawn from one sample of a study of post-analysis software for immune sequencing data. TCRdb ran MiXCR on the PCR reads and lists one entry per CDR3 protein. The sample yields about 770,000 distinct CDR3 sequences, about 43% seen once. The sequenced sample was blood. These receptors originate from a girl aged 5-17 years with multiple sclerosis. Both conserved end residues are part of each CDR3. The D gene is left open where the match is weak. Not every row has a clone size; where given, it reads once, few, many or a size class.

V gene: TRBV27
clone size: few
CDR3 length: 16
J gene: TRBJ2-7
D gene: .
CDR3 DNA: TGTGCCAGCAGTTTATCGTGGAGGGCTGGGGCTTACGAGCAGTACTTC
CDR3 protein: CASSLSWRAGAYEQYF

V gene: TRBV5-1
clone size: few
CDR3 length: 14
J gene: TRBJ1-6
D gene: .
CDR3 DNA: TGCGCCAGCACACCGGGGGGCCAGGATTCACCCCTCCACTTT
CDR3 protein: CASTPGGQDSPLHF

V gene: TRBV20-1
clone size: .
CDR3 length: 13
J gene: TRBJ2-3
D gene: TRBD2
CDR3 DNA: TGCAGTGCTCCGGCTAGCGGAGGGGATACGCAGTATTTT
CDR3 protein: CSAPASGGDTQYF

V gene: TRBV5-6
clone size: .
CDR3 length: 17
J gene: TRBJ1-2
D gene: .
CDR3 DNA: TGTGCCAGCAGCTTGCTCCCGACACCGACGAATAACTATGGCTACACCTTC
CDR3 protein: CASSLLPTPTNNYGYTF

V gene: TRBV10-3
clone size: .
CDR3 length: 14
J gene: TRBJ2-2
D gene: .
CDR3 DNA: TGTGCCATCAGGGAACAGGCACACACCGGGGAGCTGTTTTTT
CDR3 protein: CAIREQAHTGELFF

V gene: TRBV12-3/TRBV12-4
clone size: once
CDR3 length: 15
J gene: TRBJ2-1
D gene: .
CDR3 DNA: TGTGCCAGCAGTTTTCTGTCAGCCCTTCGAAATGAGCAGTTCTTC
CDR3 protein: CASSFLSALRNEQFF

V gene: TRBV11-1
clone size: .
CDR3 length: 16
J gene: TRBJ2-1
D gene: .
CDR3 DNA: TGTGCCAACAGCTTACGACGGACAGTACCCGTCAATGAGCAGTTCTTC
CDR3 protein: CANSLRRTVPVNEQFF

V gene: TRBV6-5
clone size: .
CDR3 length: 16
J gene: TRBJ2-7
D gene: TRBD2
CDR3 DNA: TGTGCCAGCAGTTCCCGCGGGACTAGAACGAGTCACGAGCAGTACTTC
CDR3 protein: CASSSRGTRTSHEQYF

V gene: TRBV20-1
clone size: .
CDR3 length: 11
J gene: TRBJ2-5
D gene: TRBD1
CDR3 DNA: TGCAGTGGCACAGGGGGGGAGACCCAGTACTTC
CDR3 protein: CSGTGGETQYF

V gene: TRBV3-1
clone size: few
CDR3 length: 13
J gene: TRBJ2-5
D gene: .
CDR3 DNA: TGTGCCAGCACAACTACGCTTCTGGAGACCCAGTACTTC
CDR3 protein: CASTTTLLETQYF

V gene: TRBV9
clone size: few
CDR3 length: 13
J gene: TRBJ1-2
D gene: .
CDR3 DNA: TGTGCCAGCAGCGTAGGACCCGGCCATGGCTACACCTTC
CDR3 protein: CASSVGPGHGYTF

V gene: TRBV7-2
clone size: few
CDR3 length: 17
J gene: TRBJ2-3
D gene: TRBD2
CDR3 DNA: TGTGCCAGCAGCTTTTCCGGGACTAGCGGGAGGTCAGATACGCAGTATTTT
CDR3 protein: CASSFSGTSGRSDTQYF

V gene: TRBV12-3/TRBV12-4
clone size: few
CDR3 length: 19
J gene: TRBJ1-6
D gene: TRBD1
CDR3 DNA: TGTGCCAGCAGACTAACCGGGACAGGTCTCGGCTCCTATAATTCACCCCTCCACTTT
CDR3 protein: CASRLTGTGLGSYNSPLHF

V gene: TRBV7-9
clone size: few
CDR3 length: 15
J gene: TRBJ2-7
D gene: .
CDR3 DNA: TGTGCCAGCAGCTCGGACAGGGAGGGGTCCTACGAGCAGTACTTC
CDR3 protein: CASSSDREGSYEQYF

V gene: TRBV9
clone size: .
CDR3 length: 16
J gene: TRBJ2-1
D gene: .
CDR3 DNA: TGTGCCAGCAGCGTAGTGGCTAGCAGCTCCTACAATGAGCAGTTCTTC
CDR3 protein: CASSVVASSSYNEQFF

V gene: TRBV30
clone size: few
CDR3 length: 15
J gene: TRBJ2-1
D gene: TRBD2
CDR3 DNA: TGTGCCTGGAGTGTAGGTCCTAGCGGGAACAATGAGCAGTTCTTC
CDR3 protein: CAWSVGPSGNNEQFF

V gene: TRBV15
clone size: .
CDR3 length: 13
J gene: TRBJ1-4
D gene: .
CDR3 DNA: TGTGCCACCAGCAGCGGTCGAAAGGAAAAACTGTTTTTT
CDR3 protein: CATSSGRKEKLFF

V gene: TRBV7-9
clone size: few
CDR3 length: 13
J gene: TRBJ2-3
D gene: .
CDR3 DNA: TGTGCCAGCAGCTTAAGTCGTTCAGATACGCAGTATTTT
CDR3 protein: CASSLSRSDTQYF

V gene: TRBV12-3/TRBV12-4
clone size: .
CDR3 length: 15
J gene: TRBJ1-5
D gene: TRBD1
CDR3 DNA: TGTGCCAGCACCACAGACAGGGAGAGGCATCAGCCCCAGCATTTT
CDR3 protein: CASTTDRERHQPQHF

V gene: TRBV4-3
clone size: few
CDR3 length: 15
J gene: TRBJ2-7
D gene: .
CDR3 DNA: TGCGCCAGCAGCCAAGGACCTGACCCCTACTACGAGCAGTACTTC
CDR3 protein: CASSQGPDPYYEQYF

V gene: TRBV27
clone size: .
CDR3 length: 14
J gene: TRBJ1-1
D gene: TRBD1
CDR3 DNA: TGTGCCAGCCTCAAACAGGGGCGGTACACTGAAGCTTTCTTT
CDR3 protein: CASLKQGRYTEAFF

V gene: TRBV12-3/TRBV12-4
clone size: .
CDR3 length: 13
J gene: TRBJ2-4
D gene: .
CDR3 DNA: TGTGCCAGCAATTTAGTCAGCGGATCGGGGCAGTACTTC
CDR3 protein: CASNLVSGSGQYF

V gene: TRBV6-6
clone size: many
CDR3 length: 14
J gene: TRBJ2-7
D gene: TRBD1
CDR3 DNA: TGTGCCAGCAGTCGAGGGACAGTCTCCTACGAGCAGTACTTC
CDR3 protein: CASSRGTVSYEQYF

V gene: TRBV7-9
clone size: .
CDR3 length: 12
J gene: TRBJ1-1
D gene: .
CDR3 DNA: TGTGCCAGCAGCGTCTTGAACACTGAAGCTTTCTTT
CDR3 protein: CASSVLNTEAFF

V gene: TRBV7-2
clone size: .
CDR3 length: 16
J gene: TRBJ1-2
D gene: .
CDR3 DNA: TGTGCCAGCAGCTTAGTTCCCATTCCGGGGGACGGGGGCTACACCTTC
CDR3 protein: CASSLVPIPGDGGYTF

V gene: TRBV7-9
clone size: .
CDR3 length: 13
J gene: TRBJ2-1
D gene: .
CDR3 DNA: TGTGCCAGCAGCTTATTAGGGACGGGTGAGCAGTTCTTC
CDR3 protein: CASSLLGTGEQFF

V gene: TRBV20-1
clone size: .
CDR3 length: 15
J gene: TRBJ2-7
D gene: TRBD1
CDR3 DNA: TGCAGTGCTAGCGAAGACGGGACAGCCACCTACGAGCAGTACTTC
CDR3 protein: CSASEDGTATYEQYF

V gene: TRBV25-1
clone size: .
CDR3 length: 15
J gene: TRBJ2-5
D gene: .
CDR3 DNA: TGTGCCAGCAGTGAAAGCTACAGGCGGCGGGAGACCCAGTACTTC
CDR3 protein: CASSESYRRRETQYF

V gene: TRBV29-1
clone size: .
CDR3 length: 12
J gene: TRBJ2-7
D gene: .
CDR3 DNA: TGCAGCGTTGAAATGGGGGACTACGAGCAGTACTTC
CDR3 protein: CSVEMGDYEQYF

V gene: TRBV7-8
clone size: .
CDR3 length: 17
J gene: TRBJ1-2
D gene: .
CDR3 DNA: TGTGCCAGCAGCTCTAACTGGGCCGAGGGGGGTAACTATGGCTACACCTTC
CDR3 protein: CASSSNWAEGGNYGYTF

V gene: TRBV19
clone size: .
CDR3 length: 16
J gene: TRBJ1-4
D gene: .
CDR3 DNA: TGTGCCAGTAGTATAGGCACTAGCCAGGCAAATGAAAAACTGTTTTTT
CDR3 protein: CASSIGTSQANEKLFF

V gene: TRBV29-1
clone size: few
CDR3 length: 15
J gene: TRBJ2-3
D gene: TRBD1
CDR3 DNA: TGCAGCGCAACCCGGGACAGGCGAGGCACAGATACGCAGTATTTT
CDR3 protein: CSATRDRRGTDTQYF

V gene: TRBV3-1
clone size: .
CDR3 length: 16
J gene: TRBJ2-1
D gene: TRBD2
CDR3 DNA: TGTGCCAGCAGTAGCGGGAACGTTTACAGTTTGAATGAGCAGTTCTTC
CDR3 protein: CASSSGNVYSLNEQFF

V gene: TRBV7-6
clone size: few
CDR3 length: 18
J gene: TRBJ2-6
D gene: .
CDR3 DNA: TGTGCCAGCAGCTTAGCCGGTGATAAAAGCTCTGGGGCCAACGTCCTGACTTTC
CDR3 protein: CASSLAGDKSSGANVLTF

V gene: TRBV29-1
clone size: .
CDR3 length: 9
J gene: TRBJ1-2
D gene: .
CDR3 DNA: TGCAGCGTTTGGACAAGCTACACCTTC
CDR3 protein: CSVWTSYTF

V gene: TRBV12-3/TRBV12-4
clone size: few
CDR3 length: 14
J gene: TRBJ2-7
D gene: .
CDR3 DNA: TGTGCCAGCAGTTTAGAACTAGGTCCCTACGAGCAGTACTTC
CDR3 protein: CASSLELGPYEQYF

V gene: TRBV10-3
clone size: many
CDR3 length: 15
J gene: TRBJ2-3
D gene: .
CDR3 DNA: TGTGCCATCAGCGGCCCCCCTGGTAGTGCAGATACGCAGTATTTT
CDR3 protein: CAISGPPGSADTQYF

V gene: TRBV20-1
clone size: .
CDR3 length: 12
J gene: TRBJ1-2
D gene: .
CDR3 DNA: TGCAGTGCTGGGGGACGGAACTATGGCTACACCTTC
CDR3 protein: CSAGGRNYGYTF

V gene: TRBV12-3/TRBV12-4
clone size: .
CDR3 length: 15
J gene: TRBJ2-3
D gene: .
CDR3 DNA: TGTGCCAGTTCCCGGACCGGGTCCACCCGGGATACGCAGTATTTT
CDR3 protein: CASSRTGSTRDTQYF

V gene: TRBV7-2
clone size: .
CDR3 length: 15
J gene: TRBJ2-3
D gene: .
CDR3 DNA: TGTGCCAGCAGCTCCAACCGGGACTTTACAGATACGCAGTATTTT
CDR3 protein: CASSSNRDFTDTQYF

V gene: TRBV27
clone size: .
CDR3 length: 14
J gene: TRBJ2-1
D gene: .
CDR3 DNA: TGTGCCAGCAGCGGAACTGGGTTCGACAATGAGCAGTTCTTC
CDR3 protein: CASSGTGFDNEQFF

V gene: TRBV28
clone size: .
CDR3 length: 15
J gene: TRBJ2-7
D gene: TRBD2
CDR3 DNA: TGTGCCAGCAGCCAAGGGAGGGTTCGGACCCACGAGCAGTACTTC
CDR3 protein: CASSQGRVRTHEQYF

V gene: TRBV9
clone size: few
CDR3 length: 16
J gene: TRBJ1-2
D gene: .
CDR3 DNA: TGTGCCAGCAGCGCTAGCCAGGACAGTGTAGGATATGGCTACACCTTC
CDR3 protein: CASSASQDSVGYGYTF

V gene: TRBV12-3/TRBV12-4
clone size: .
CDR3 length: 15
J gene: TRBJ2-5
D gene: .
CDR3 DNA: TGTGCCAGCAGTTTCTTCGGGGGCAGGGAGGAGACCCAGTACTTC
CDR3 protein: CASSFFGGREETQYF

V gene: TRBV10-3
clone size: .
CDR3 length: 13
J gene: TRBJ2-1
D gene: TRBD1
CDR3 DNA: TGTGCCATCAGTGCACGGACAGGGAGTGAGCAGTTCTTC
CDR3 protein: CAISARTGSEQFF

V gene: TRBV20-1
clone size: few
CDR3 length: 12
J gene: TRBJ2-7
D gene: TRBD1
CDR3 DNA: TGCAGTGCTACCCCGACAGGGTTCGAGCAGTACTTC
CDR3 protein: CSATPTGFEQYF

V gene: TRBV3-1
clone size: .
CDR3 length: 15
J gene: TRBJ2-5
D gene: TRBD2
CDR3 DNA: TGTGCCAGCAGCCAAGATTTTGCTAGCGGGAGGATCCAGTACTTC
CDR3 protein: CASSQDFASGRIQYF

V gene: TRBV9
clone size: .
CDR3 length: 16
J gene: TRBJ1-2
D gene: .
CDR3 DNA: TGTGCCAGCAGCGTATCCCAGCAGGGGACGAACTATGGCTACACCTTC
CDR3 protein: CASSVSQQGTNYGYTF

V gene: TRBV11-3
clone size: .
CDR3 length: 16
J gene: TRBJ2-5
D gene: TRBD2
CDR3 DNA: TGTGCCAGCAGCCAAGGGACTAGCGGGGTCCAAGAGACCCAGTACTTC
CDR3 protein: CASSQGTSGVQETQYF

V gene: TRBV27
clone size: .
CDR3 length: 14
J gene: TRBJ2-1
D gene: .
CDR3 DNA: TGTGCCAGCAGTACCGGGTACTCCTACAATGAGCAGTTCTTC
CDR3 protein: CASSTGYSYNEQFF

V gene: TRBV2
clone size: .
CDR3 length: 15
J gene: TRBJ2-3
D gene: TRBD2
CDR3 DNA: TGTGCCAGCAGTGCGGGGGGATTTAGCACAGATACGCAGTATTTT
CDR3 protein: CASSAGGFSTDTQYF

V gene: TRBV20-1
clone size: .
CDR3 length: 11
J gene: TRBJ2-7
D gene: .
CDR3 DNA: TGCAGTGCTAGAGGGGCGGTAGAGCAGTACTTC
CDR3 protein: CSARGAVEQYF